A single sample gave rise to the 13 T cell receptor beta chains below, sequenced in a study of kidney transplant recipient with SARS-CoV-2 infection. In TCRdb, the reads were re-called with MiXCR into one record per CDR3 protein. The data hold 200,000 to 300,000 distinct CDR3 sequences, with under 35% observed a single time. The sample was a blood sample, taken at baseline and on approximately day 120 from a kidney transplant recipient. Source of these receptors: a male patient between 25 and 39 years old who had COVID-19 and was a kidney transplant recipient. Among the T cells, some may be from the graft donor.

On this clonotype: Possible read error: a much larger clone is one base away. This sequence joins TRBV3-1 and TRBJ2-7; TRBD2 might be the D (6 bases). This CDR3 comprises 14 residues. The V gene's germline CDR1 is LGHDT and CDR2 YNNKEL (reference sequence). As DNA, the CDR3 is TGTGCCAGCAGCCAACGGGAGCTACCCTACGAGCAGTGCTTC. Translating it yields CASSQRELPYEQCF.

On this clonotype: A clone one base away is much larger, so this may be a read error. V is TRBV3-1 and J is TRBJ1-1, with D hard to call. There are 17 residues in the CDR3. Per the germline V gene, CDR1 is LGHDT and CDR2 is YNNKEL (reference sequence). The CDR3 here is CASSITCPISIRTGAFF. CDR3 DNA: TGTGCCAGCAGCATAACGTGTCCCATTTCAATTCGCACTGGAGCTTTCTTT.

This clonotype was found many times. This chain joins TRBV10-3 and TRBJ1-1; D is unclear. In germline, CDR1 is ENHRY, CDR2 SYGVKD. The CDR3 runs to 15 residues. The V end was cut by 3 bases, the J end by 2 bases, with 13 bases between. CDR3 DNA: TGTGCCATCAGTGATGGAGTAGGAGCCAACACTGAAGCTTTCTTT. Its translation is CAISDGVGANTEAFF.

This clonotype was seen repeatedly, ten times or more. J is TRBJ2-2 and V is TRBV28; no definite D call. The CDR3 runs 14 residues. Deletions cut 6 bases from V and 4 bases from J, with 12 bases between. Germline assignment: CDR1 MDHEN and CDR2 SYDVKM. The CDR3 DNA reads TGTGCCAGCAGCCGCGTGAGGCCCACCGGGGAGCTGTTTTTT. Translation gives CASSRVRPTGELFF.

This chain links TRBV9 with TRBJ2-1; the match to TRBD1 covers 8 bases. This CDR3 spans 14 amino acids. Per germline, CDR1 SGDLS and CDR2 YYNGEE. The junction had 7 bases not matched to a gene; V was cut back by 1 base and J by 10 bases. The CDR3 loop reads CASSVTDRVYEQFF. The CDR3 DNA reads TGTGCCAGCAGCGTAACGGACAGGGTTTACGAGCAGTTCTTC.

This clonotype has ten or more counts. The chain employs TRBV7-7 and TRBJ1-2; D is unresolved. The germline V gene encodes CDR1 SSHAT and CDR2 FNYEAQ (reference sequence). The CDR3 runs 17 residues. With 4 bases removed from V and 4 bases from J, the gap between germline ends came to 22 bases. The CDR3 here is CASSWLRKCRKTYGYTF. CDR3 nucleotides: TGTGCCAGCAGCTGGCTCCGTAAGTGCCGAAAGACCTATGGCTACACCTTC.

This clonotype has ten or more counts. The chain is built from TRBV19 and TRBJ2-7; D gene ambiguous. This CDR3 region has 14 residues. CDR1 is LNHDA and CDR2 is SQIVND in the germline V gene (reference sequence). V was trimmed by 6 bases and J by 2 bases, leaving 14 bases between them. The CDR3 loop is CASSRATVTYEQYF. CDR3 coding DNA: TGTGCCAGTAGCCGAGCGACGGTTACCTACGAGCAGTACTTC.

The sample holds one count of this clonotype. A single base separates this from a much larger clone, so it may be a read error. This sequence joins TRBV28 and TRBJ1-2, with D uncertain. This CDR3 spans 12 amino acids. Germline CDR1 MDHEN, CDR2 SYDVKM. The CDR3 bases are TGTACCAGCAGCCACGGACTTTACGGCTACACCTTC. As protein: CTSSHGLYGYTF.

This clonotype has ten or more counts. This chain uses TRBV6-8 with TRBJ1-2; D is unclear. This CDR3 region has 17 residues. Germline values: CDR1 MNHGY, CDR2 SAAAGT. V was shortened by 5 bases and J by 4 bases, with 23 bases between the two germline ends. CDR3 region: CASSVVLRSRKTYGYTF. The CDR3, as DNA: TGTGCCAGCAGTGTAGTATTACGCTCTAGAAAGACCTATGGCTACACCTTC.

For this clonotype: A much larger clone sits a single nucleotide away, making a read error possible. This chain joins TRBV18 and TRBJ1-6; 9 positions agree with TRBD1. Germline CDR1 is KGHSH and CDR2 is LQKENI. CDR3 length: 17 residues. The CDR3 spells CACSPGRQGGYNSPLHF. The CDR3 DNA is TGTGCCTGCTCGCCGGGACGACAGGGGGGATATAATTCACCCCTCCACTTT.

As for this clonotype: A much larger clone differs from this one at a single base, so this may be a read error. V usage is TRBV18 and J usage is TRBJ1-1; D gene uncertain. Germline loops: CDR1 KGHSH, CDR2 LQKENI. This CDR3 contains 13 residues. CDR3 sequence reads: CAGSTDWNTEAFF. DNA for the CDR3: TGTGCCGGCTCAACAGACTGGAACACTGAAGCTTTCTTT.

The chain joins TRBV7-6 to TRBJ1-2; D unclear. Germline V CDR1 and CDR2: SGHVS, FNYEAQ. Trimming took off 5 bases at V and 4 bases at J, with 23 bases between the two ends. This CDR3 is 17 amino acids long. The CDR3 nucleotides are TGTGCCAGCAGCGGTCTGAATGAATCTCGAAAGACCTATGGCTACACCTTC. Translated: CASSGLNESRKTYGYTF.

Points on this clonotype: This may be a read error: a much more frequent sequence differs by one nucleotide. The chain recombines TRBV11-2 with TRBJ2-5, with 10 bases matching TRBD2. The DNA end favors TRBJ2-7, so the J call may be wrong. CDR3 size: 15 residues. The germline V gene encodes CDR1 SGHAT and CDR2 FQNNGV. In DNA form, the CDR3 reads TGTGCCAGCAGCGGGGCTAGCGGGAGTTTCTACGAGCAGTACTTC. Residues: CASSGASGSFYEQYF.